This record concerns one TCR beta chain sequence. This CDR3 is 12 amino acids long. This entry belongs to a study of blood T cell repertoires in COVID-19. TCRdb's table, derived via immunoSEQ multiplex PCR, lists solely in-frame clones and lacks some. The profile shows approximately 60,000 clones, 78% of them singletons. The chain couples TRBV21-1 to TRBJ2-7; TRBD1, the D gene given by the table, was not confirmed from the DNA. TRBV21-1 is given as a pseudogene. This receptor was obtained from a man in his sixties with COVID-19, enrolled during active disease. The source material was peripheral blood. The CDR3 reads CARDRVGDEQYF. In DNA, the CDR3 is TGTGCCAGAGACAGGGTGGGCGACGAGCAGTACTTC.